This T cell receptor beta chain originates from a study of control samples from healthy donors and cancer patients. Some clones are missing from TCRdb's copy, which holds only in-frame ones; the method was immunoSEQ multiplex PCR. The table lists some 95,000 clones, roughly three quarters of them singletons. The J segment lost 0 bases and the V segment lost 5 bases, leaving 6 bases of the junction unmatched. Germline CDR1 GTSNPN, CDR2 SVGIG (reference sequence). The CDR3 length is 15 residues. The rearrangement joins TRBV30 to TRBJ1-3, with 8 bases matching TRBD1. This sequence originates from a woman aged 25 to 39 in good health. Sequences were obtained from blood. The CDR3 spells CAWGQGQHSGNTIYF. The CDR3 region has the DNA TGTGCCTGGGGACAGGGACAGCACTCTGGAAACACCATATATTTT.